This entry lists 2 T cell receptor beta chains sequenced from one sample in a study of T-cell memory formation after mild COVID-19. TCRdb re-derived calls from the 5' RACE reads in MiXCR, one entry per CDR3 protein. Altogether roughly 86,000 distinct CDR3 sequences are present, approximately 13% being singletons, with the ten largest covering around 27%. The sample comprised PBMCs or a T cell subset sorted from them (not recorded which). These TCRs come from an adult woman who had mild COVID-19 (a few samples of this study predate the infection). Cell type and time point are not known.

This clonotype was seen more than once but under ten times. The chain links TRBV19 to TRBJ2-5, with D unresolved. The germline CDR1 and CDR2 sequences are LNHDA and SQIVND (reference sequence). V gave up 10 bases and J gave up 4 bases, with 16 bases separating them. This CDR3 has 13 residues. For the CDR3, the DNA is TGTGCCACCTCGAAAGAACTCCGAGAGACCCAGTACTTC. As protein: CATSKELRETQYF.

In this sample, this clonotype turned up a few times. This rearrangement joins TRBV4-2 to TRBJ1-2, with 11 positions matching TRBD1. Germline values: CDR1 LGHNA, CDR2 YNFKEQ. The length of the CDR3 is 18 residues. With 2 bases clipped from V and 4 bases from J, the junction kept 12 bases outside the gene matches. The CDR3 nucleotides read TGTGCCAGCAGCCAACCCTTGGGACAGGGGGACGAAATCTATGGCTACACCTTC. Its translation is CASSQPLGQGDEIYGYTF.